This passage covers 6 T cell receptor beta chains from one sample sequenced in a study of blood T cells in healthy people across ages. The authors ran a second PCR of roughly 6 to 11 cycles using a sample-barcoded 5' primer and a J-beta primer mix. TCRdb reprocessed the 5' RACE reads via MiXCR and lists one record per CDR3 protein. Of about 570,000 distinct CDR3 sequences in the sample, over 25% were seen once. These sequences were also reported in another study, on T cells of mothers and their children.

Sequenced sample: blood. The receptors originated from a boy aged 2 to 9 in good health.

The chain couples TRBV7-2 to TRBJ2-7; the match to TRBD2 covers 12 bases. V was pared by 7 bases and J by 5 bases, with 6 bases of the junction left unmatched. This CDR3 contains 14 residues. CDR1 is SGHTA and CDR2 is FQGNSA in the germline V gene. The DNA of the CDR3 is TGTGCCAGCAAACTAGCGGGAGGTAGTCACGAGCAGTACTTC. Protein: CASKLAGGSHEQYF.

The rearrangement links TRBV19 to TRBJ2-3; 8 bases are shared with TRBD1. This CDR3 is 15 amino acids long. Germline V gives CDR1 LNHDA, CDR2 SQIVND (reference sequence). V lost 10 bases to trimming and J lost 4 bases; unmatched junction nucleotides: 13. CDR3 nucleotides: TGTGCCACCCGGGGCAGGGGGCTGAAGTCAGATACGCAGTATTTT. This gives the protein CATRGRGLKSDTQYF.

The CDR3 DNA is TGTGCCAGCAGCCAAGAGATGGGATTCGAGGGCTACACCTTC. Its translation: CASSQEMGFEGYTF. The V gene is TRBV14, the J gene TRBJ1-2; D remains unclear. Germline V CDR1 and CDR2: SGHDN, FVKESK. Trimming took 0 bases from V and 8 from J, leaving 13 bases between them. The CDR3 covers 14 residues. Supplemented by reference TRBV14 and TRBJ1-2, the full variable domain reads EAGVTQFPSHSVIEKGQTVTLRCDPISGHDNLYWYRRVMGKEIKFLLHFVKESKQDESGMPNNRFLAERTGGTYSTLKVQPAELEDSGVYFCASSQEMGFEGYTFGSGTRLTVV.

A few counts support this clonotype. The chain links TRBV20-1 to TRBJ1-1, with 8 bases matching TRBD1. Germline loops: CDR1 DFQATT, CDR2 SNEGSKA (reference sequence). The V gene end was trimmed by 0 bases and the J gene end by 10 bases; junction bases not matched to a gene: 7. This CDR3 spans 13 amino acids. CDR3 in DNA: TGCAGTGCTAGAGACGAGGACAGGGTTAGAGCTTTCTTT. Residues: CSARDEDRVRAFF.

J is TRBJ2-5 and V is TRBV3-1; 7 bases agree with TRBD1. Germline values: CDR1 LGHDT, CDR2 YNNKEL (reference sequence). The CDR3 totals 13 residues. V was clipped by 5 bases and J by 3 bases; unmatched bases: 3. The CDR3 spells CASSDTGEETQYF. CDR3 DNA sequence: TGTGCCAGCAGCGATACAGGGGAAGAGACCCAGTACTTC.

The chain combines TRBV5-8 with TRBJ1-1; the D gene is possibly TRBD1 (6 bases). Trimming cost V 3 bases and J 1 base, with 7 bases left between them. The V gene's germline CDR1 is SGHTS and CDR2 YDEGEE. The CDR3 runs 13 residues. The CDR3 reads CASSWGQNTEAFF. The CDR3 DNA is TGTGCCAGCAGCTGGGGACAGAACACTGAAGCTTTCTTT.